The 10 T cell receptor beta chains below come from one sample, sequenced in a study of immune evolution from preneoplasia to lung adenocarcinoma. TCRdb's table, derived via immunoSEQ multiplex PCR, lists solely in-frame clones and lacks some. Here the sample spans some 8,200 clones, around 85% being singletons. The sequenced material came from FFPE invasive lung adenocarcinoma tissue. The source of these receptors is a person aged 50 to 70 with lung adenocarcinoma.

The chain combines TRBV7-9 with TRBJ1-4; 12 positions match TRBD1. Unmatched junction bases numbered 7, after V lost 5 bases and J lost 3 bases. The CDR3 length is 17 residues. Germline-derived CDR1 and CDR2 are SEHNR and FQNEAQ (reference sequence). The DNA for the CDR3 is TGTGCCAGCAGCCCAGGGGGACAGGGGGCTTCTAATGAAAAACTGTTTTTT. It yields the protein CASSPGGQGASNEKLFF.

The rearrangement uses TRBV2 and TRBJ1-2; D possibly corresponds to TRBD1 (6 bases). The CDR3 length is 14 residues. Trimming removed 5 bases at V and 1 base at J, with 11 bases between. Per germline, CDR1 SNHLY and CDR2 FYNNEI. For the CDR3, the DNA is TGTGCCAGCAGTCGGACAGTCCTTAACTATGGCTACACCTTC. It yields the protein CASSRTVLNYGYTF.

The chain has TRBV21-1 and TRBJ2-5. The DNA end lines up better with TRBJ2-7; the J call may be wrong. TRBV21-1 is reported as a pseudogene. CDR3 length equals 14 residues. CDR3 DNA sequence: TGTGCCAGCAGCAAAGAATGGGATAATTACGAGCAGTACTTC. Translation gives CASSKEWDNYEQYF.

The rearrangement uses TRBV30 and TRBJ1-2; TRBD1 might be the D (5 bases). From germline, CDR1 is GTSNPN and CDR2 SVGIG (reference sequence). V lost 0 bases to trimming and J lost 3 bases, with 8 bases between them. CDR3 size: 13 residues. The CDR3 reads CAWSVRGYYGYTF. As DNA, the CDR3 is TGTGCCTGGAGTGTACGGGGCTACTATGGCTACACCTTC.

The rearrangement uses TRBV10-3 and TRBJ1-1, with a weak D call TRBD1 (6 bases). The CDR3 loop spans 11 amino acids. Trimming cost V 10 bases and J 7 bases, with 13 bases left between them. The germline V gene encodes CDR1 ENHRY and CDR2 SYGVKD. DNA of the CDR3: TGTGCCACAGGGACACCCGATGAAGCTTTCTTT. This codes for CATGTPDEAFF.

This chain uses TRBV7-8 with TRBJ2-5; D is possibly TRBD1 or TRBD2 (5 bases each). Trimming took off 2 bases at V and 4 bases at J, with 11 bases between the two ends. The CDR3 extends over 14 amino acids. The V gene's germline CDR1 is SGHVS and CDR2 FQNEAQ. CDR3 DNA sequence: TGTGCCAGCAGCTTACAGTTAGGGACAGAGACCCAGTACTTC. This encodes CASSLQLGTETQYF.

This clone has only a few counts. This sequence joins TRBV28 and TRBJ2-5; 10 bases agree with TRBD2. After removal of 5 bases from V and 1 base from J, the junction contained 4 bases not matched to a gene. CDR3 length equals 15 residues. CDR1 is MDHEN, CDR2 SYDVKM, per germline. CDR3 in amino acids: CASSPLAGAQETQYF. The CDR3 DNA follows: TGTGCCAGCAGTCCTCTAGCGGGAGCCCAAGAGACCCAGTACTTC.

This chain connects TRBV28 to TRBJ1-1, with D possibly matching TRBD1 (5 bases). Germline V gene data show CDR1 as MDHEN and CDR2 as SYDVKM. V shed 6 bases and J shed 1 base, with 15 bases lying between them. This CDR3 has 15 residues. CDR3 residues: CASSLHLDRNTEAFF. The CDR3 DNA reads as TGTGCCAGCAGCCTCCACCTAGACAGGAACACTGAAGCTTTCTTT. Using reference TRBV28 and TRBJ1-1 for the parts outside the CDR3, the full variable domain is DVKVTQSSRYLVKRTGEKVFLECVQDMDHENMFWYRQDPGLGLRLIYFSYDVKMKEKGDIPEGYSVSREKKERFSLILESASTNQTSMYLCASSLHLDRNTEAFFGQGTRLTVV.

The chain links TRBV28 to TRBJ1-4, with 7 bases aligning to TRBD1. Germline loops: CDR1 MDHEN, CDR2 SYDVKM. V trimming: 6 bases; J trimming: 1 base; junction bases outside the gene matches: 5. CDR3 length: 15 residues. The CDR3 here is CASSLTGVTNEKLFF. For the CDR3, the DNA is TGTGCCAGCAGCCTCACAGGGGTAACTAATGAAAAACTGTTTTTT. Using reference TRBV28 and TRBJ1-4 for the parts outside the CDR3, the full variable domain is DVKVTQSSRYLVKRTGEKVFLECVQDMDHENMFWYRQDPGLGLRLIYFSYDVKMKEKGDIPEGYSVSREKKERFSLILESASTNQTSMYLCASSLTGVTNEKLFFGSGTQLSVL.

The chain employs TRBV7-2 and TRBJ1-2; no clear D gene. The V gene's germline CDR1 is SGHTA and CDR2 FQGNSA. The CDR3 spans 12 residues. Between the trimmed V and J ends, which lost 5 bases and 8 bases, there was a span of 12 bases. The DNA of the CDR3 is TGTGCCAGCAGCCCCCTGTCGGGGGGCTACACCTTC. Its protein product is CASSPLSGGYTF.